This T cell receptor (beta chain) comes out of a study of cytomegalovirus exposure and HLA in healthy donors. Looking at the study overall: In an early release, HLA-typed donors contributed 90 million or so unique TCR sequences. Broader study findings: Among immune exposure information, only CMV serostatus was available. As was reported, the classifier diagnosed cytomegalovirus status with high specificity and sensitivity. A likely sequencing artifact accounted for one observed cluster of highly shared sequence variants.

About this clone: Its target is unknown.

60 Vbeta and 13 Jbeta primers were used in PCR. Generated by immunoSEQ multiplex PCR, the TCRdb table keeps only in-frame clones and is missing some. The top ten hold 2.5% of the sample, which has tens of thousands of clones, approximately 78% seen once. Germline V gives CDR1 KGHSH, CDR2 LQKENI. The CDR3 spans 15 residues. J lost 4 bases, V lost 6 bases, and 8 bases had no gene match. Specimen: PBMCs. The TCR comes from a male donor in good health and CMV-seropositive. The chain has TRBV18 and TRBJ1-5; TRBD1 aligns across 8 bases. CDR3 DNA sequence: TGTGCCAGCTCCACGGGACAGGCTGCTAATCAGCCCCAGCATTTT. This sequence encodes CASSTGQAANQPQHF.